The clone carrying this TCR beta chain was observed a handful of times. One junction end disagrees with the germline gene, perhaps due to a read error. A Clinical Activity Score of at least 3, a NOSPECS grade of at least 4 and a duration under 3 months were recorded in the ophthalmopathy patients. Diagnostic decisions used clinical symptoms, serum thyroxine and TRAb, thyroid ultrasound and orbital computed tomography. This CDR3 comprises 13 residues. Germline assignment: CDR1 LGHNT and CDR2 FRNRAP. The data are from a study of T cells in Graves' hyperthyroidism and ophthalmopathy. Amplification yielded TCR beta CDR3 regions, with RNA transcripts as the source. The HTBI set primed first-round TCR CDR3 RT-PCR. Each CDR3 protein is one row after TCRdb ran MiXCR on the multiplex PCR reads. The data contain some 320,000 distinct CDR3 sequences, roughly an eighth of them seen just once; the ten biggest clones take up 34%.

Sequencing used blood. This TCR was recovered from a middle-aged woman with Graves' ophthalmopathy. The chain links TRBV12-5 to TRBJ2-1; no clear D gene. CDR3 amino acids: CASAVGSNNEQFF. In nucleotides, the CDR3 is TGTGCTAGTGCAGTGGGCTCCAACAATGAGCAGTTCTTC. Supplemented by reference TRBV12-5 and TRBJ2-1, the full variable domain reads DARVTQTPRHKVTEMGQEVTMRCQPILGHNTVFWYRQTMMQGLELLAYFRNRAPLDDSGMPKDRFSAEMPDATLATLKIQPSEPRDSAVYFCASAVGSNNEQFFGPGTRLTVL.